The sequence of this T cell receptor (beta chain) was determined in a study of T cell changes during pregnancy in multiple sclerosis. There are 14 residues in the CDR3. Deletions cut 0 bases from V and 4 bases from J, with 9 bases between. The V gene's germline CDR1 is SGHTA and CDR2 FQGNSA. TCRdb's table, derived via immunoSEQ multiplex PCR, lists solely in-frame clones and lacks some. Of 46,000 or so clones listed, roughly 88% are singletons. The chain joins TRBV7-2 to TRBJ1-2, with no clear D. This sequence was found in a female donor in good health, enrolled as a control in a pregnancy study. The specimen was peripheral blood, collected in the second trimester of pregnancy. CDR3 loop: CASSLAPGIYGYTF. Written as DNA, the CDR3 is TGTGCCAGCAGCTTAGCGCCAGGCATCTATGGCTACACCTTC.